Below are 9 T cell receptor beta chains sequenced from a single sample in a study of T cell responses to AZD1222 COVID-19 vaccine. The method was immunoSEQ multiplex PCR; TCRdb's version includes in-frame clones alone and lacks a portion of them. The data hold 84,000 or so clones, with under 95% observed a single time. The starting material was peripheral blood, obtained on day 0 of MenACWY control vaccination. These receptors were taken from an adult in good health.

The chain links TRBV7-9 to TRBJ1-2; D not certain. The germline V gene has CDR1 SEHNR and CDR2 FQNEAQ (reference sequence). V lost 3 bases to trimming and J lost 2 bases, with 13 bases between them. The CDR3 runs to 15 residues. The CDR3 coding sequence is TGTGCCAGCAGCTTTGGCGGGGTTCTGAACTATGGCTACACCTTC. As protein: CASSFGGVLNYGYTF. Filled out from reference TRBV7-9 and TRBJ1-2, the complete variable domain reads DTGVSQNPRHKITKRGQNVTFRCDPISEHNRLYWYRQTLGQGPEFLTYFQNEAQLEKSRLLSDRFSAERPKGSFSTLEIQRTEQGDSAMYLCASSFGGVLNYGYTFGSGTRLTVV.

This CDR3 reads CASSLAWTGAQETQYF. DNA for the CDR3: TGTGCCAGCAGCTTAGCGTGGACAGGGGCCCAAGAGACCCAGTACTTC. J is TRBJ2-5 and V is TRBV7-2; 9 bases align to TRBD1. The germline gives CDR1 SGHTA, CDR2 FQGNSA. Trimming took 0 bases from V and 1 from J; bases not matched to a gene: 3. The CDR3 has 16 amino acids.

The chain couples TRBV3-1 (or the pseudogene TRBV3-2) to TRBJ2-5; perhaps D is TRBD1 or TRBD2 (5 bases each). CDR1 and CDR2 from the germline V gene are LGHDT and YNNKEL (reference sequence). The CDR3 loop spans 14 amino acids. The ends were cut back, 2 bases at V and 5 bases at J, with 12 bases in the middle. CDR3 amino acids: CASSQRGVSETQYF. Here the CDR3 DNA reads TGTGCCAGCAGCCAAAGGGGAGTCAGCGAGACCCAGTACTTC.

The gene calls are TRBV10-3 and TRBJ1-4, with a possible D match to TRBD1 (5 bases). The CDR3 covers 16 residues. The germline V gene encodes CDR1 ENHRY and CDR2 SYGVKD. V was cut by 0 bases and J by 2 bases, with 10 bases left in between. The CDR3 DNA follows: TGTGCCATCAGTGAGTCCGGGGGGAGGACTAATGAAAAACTGTTTTTT. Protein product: CAISESGGRTNEKLFF.

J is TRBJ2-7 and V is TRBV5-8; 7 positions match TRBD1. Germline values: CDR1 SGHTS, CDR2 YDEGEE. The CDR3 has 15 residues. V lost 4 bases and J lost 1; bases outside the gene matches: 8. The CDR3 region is CASSKVTGLSYEQYF. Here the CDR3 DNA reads TGTGCCAGCAGCAAAGTGACAGGGCTTTCCTACGAGCAGTACTTC.

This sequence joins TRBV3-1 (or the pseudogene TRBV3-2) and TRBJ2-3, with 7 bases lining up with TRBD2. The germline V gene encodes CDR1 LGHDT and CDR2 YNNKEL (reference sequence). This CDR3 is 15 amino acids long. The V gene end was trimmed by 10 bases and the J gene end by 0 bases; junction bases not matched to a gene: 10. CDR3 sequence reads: CATSTGGRSTDTQYF. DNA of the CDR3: TGTGCCACTTCCACGGGCGGGAGAAGCACAGATACGCAGTATTTT.

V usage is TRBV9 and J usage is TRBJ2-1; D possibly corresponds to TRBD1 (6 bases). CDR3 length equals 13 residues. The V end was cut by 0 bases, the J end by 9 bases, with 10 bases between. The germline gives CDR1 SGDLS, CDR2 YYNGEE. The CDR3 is CASSVEQGTEQFF. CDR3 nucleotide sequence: TGTGCCAGCAGCGTAGAGCAGGGGACTGAGCAGTTCTTC.

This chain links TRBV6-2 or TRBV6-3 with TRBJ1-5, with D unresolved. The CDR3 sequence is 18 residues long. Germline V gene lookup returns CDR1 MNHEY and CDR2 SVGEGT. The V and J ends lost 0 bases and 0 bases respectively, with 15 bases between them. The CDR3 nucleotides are TGTGCCAGCAGTTACTCAGGCAGCGGGATACCTAGCAATCAGCCCCAGCATTTT. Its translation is CASSYSGSGIPSNQPQHF.

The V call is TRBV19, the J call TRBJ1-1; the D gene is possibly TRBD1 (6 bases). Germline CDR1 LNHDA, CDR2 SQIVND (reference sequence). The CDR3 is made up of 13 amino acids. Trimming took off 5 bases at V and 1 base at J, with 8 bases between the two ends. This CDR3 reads CASSGRGNTEAFF. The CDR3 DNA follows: TGTGCCAGTAGTGGCAGGGGGAACACTGAAGCTTTCTTT.